The 18 T cell receptor beta chains reported below all come from one sample, sequenced in a study of control samples from healthy donors and cancer patients. Assay: immunoSEQ multiplex PCR; the TCRdb copy retains only in-frame clones and omits some. The table records 170,000 or so clones, around 91% of them present only once. The sample taken for sequencing was blood. The receptors were sampled from a woman in her forties or fifties in good health.

V gene TRBV7-9 combines with J gene TRBJ2-1; D might be TRBD2 (6 bases). V was trimmed by 1 base and J by 5 bases, leaving 15 bases between them. The CDR3 totals 16 residues. Germline V CDR1 and CDR2: SEHNR, FQNEAQ (reference sequence). DNA of the CDR3: TGTGCCAGCAGCTTAGGAATGTCGTGGACTAACAATGAGCAGTTCTTC. Encoded protein: CASSLGMSWTNNEQFF.

The J gene is TRBJ1-6, the V gene TRBV6-2 or TRBV6-3, with 8 bases fitting TRBD1. CDR1 is MNHEY and CDR2 is SVGEGT in the germline V gene. The CDR3 runs to 15 residues. V shed 4 bases, J shed 7 bases, and the junction held 6 bases outside the gene matches. The DNA for the CDR3 is TGTGCCAGCAGTTCGACAGGGGAGAGGAATTCACCCCTCCACTTT. This codes for CASSSTGERNSPLHF.

V gene TRBV3-1 (or the pseudogene TRBV3-2) combines with J gene TRBJ1-2; no definite D call. CDR1 and CDR2 (germline): LGHDT, YNNKEL (reference sequence). V was shortened by 0 bases and J by 4 bases, with 9 bases between the two germline ends. There are 14 residues in the CDR3. The CDR3 DNA reads TGTGCCAGCAGCCAAGACCAGACGCGCTATGGCTACACCTTC. This codes for CASSQDQTRYGYTF.

CDR3 loop: CASRSGGNPNQPQHF. CDR3 DNA sequence: TGCGCCAGCAGATCAGGGGGCAACCCCAATCAGCCCCAGCATTTT. The chain recombines TRBV5-1 with TRBJ1-5, with 8 bases matching TRBD1. The CDR3 is made up of 15 amino acids. J lost 3 bases, V lost 5 bases, and 7 bases had no gene match. Germline CDR1 is SGHRS and CDR2 is YFSETQ.

This chain links TRBV12-3 or TRBV12-4 with TRBJ2-7; 7 nucleotides agree with TRBD1. This CDR3 contains 13 residues. The V gene end was trimmed by 3 bases and the J gene end by 7 bases; junction bases not matched to a gene: 6. The CDR3 coding sequence is TGTGCCAGCAGTTTCTCGACAGGGAAGGAGCAGTACTTC. Protein sequence: CASSFSTGKEQYF.

The rearrangement joins TRBV4-3 to TRBJ1-5; no definite D call. The CDR3 covers 14 residues. Deletions cut 1 base from V and 4 bases from J, with 8 bases between. CDR1 and CDR2 from the germline V gene are LGHNA and YSLEER. The CDR3 nucleotides are TGCGCCAGCAGCCAAGTTCAAGGGAATCAGCCCCAGCATTTT. Its translation is CASSQVQGNQPQHF.

The chain has TRBV2 and TRBJ1-3, with TRBD1 matching 8 bases. V dropped 5 bases and J dropped 4; count of bases not matched to a gene: 7. CDR3 length equals 15 residues. CDR1 and CDR2 from the germline V gene are SNHLY and FYNNEI. The CDR3 region has the DNA TGTGCCAGCAGTTATCGGACAGGGACCGGAAACACCATATATTTT. It codes for CASSYRTGTGNTIYF.

This chain uses TRBV25-1 with TRBJ2-4, with D possibly TRBD1 on 5 matching bases. Germline lookup yields CDR1 MGHDK and CDR2 SYGVNS. This CDR3 spans 14 amino acids. Trimming pared 1 base from V and 6 bases from J, leaving 10 bases between. The CDR3 loop is CASSEWQGGNIQYF. The DNA of the CDR3 is TGTGCCAGCAGTGAATGGCAGGGTGGAAACATTCAGTACTTC.

This CDR3 is CASSPSPHSSNEKLFF. The CDR3 coding sequence is TGTGCCAGCAGCCCCTCGCCACACAGTAGTAATGAAAAACTGTTTTTT. The chain recombines TRBV7-2 with TRBJ1-4, with D uncertain. The CDR3 totals 16 residues. From germline, CDR1 is SGHTA and CDR2 FQGNSA. The V end was cut by 5 bases, the J end by 4 bases, with 17 bases between.

J is TRBJ1-3 and V is TRBV6-5; D is ambiguous. Germline values: CDR1 MNHEY, CDR2 SVGAGI. CDR3 length: 15 residues. V gave up 0 bases and J gave up 0 bases, with 6 bases separating them. CDR3 DNA: TGTGCCAGCAGTTACTCAGAGAGCTCTGGAAACACCATATATTTT. Translating it yields CASSYSESSGNTIYF.

The chain is built from TRBV28 and TRBJ1-1; TRBD1 is a possible D gene (5 bases). CDR3 length equals 15 residues. V dropped 5 bases and J dropped 4 bases, with 17 bases sitting between them. Germline assignment: CDR1 MDHEN and CDR2 SYDVKM. CDR3 sequence: CASSPPRGFVTEAFF. DNA of the CDR3: TGTGCCAGCAGTCCCCCACGGGGGTTCGTCACTGAAGCTTTCTTT.

On this clone itself: The junction shows a germline mismatch at one end, possibly a read error. J is TRBJ2-5 and V is TRBV7-9, with 9 bases that match TRBD1. Per germline, CDR1 SEHNR and CDR2 FQNEAQ (reference sequence). This CDR3 spans 16 amino acids. DNA for the CDR3: TGTACCAGCAGCTTAGGAGCCGGGACAGGGTTGGAGACCCAGTACTTC. Amino acid sequence: CTSSLGAGTGLETQYF. Drawing the rest from reference TRBV7-9 and TRBJ2-5, the complete variable domain is DTGVSQNPRHKITKRGQNVTFRCDPISEHNRLYWYRQTLGQGPEFLTYFQNEAQLEKSRLLSDRFSAERPKGSFSTLEIQRTEQGDSAMYLCTSSLGAGTGLETQYFGPGTRLLVL.

V gene TRBV5-4 combines with J gene TRBJ2-7; D remains unclear. V was cut by 4 bases and J by 0 bases, with 11 bases left in between. The CDR3 contains 14 residues. The V gene's germline CDR1 is SGHNT and CDR2 YYREEE (reference sequence). This CDR3 reads CASSPGSYSYEQYF. The CDR3 coding sequence is TGTGCCAGCAGCCCGGGTTCTTACTCCTACGAGCAGTACTTC.

The rearrangement links TRBV29-1 to TRBJ2-5; D call uncertain. CDR3 length equals 11 residues. Per germline, CDR1 SQVTM and CDR2 ANQGSEA. Trimming stripped 5 bases from V and 7 bases from J, with 11 bases between. This chain's CDR3 is CSVSDLPTQYF. The CDR3 DNA is TGCAGCGTTTCAGACCTTCCGACCCAGTACTTC.

The gene calls are TRBV28 and TRBJ1-1, with TRBD1 as a possible D gene (6 bases). There are 14 residues in the CDR3. V was pared by 2 bases and J by 7 bases, with 14 bases between. Germline CDR1 is MDHEN and CDR2 is SYDVKM. The CDR3, as DNA: TGTGCCAGCAGTTTAGGAAGGGGGGGCATTGAAGCTTTCTTT. Translating gives CASSLGRGGIEAFF.

The V gene is TRBV4-1, the J gene TRBJ2-7; TRBD1 matches 9 bases. V shed 0 bases and J 5 bases; nucleotides not matched to a gene: 11. The germline CDR1 and CDR2 sequences are MGHRA and YSYEKL. The CDR3 is 17 residues long. DNA for the CDR3: TGCGCCAGCAGCCAAGATTTATTCGGACAGGGGAAGCACGAGCAGTACTTC. This encodes CASSQDLFGQGKHEQYF.

The rearrangement uses TRBV4-1 and TRBJ2-3, with TRBD2 matching over 15 bases. CDR1 is MGHRA and CDR2 is YSYEKL in the germline V gene. The trim removed 4 bases at V and 8 bases at J, leaving 7 bases unmatched. This CDR3 contains 16 residues. CDR3 region: CASSPGTSGGWGTQYF. DNA for the CDR3: TGCGCCAGCAGCCCAGGGACTAGCGGGGGGTGGGGTACGCAGTATTTT.

The chain joins TRBV4-2 to TRBJ2-3; TRBD2 is a possible D gene (5 bases). CDR1 and CDR2 (germline): LGHNA, YNFKEQ. The CDR3 length is 15 residues. Trimming took 1 base from V and 4 from J, leaving 12 bases between them. The CDR3 bases are TGTGCCAGCAGCCAAGCCATAGCGCGCTCAGATACGCAGTATTTT. Translating it yields CASSQAIARSDTQYF.